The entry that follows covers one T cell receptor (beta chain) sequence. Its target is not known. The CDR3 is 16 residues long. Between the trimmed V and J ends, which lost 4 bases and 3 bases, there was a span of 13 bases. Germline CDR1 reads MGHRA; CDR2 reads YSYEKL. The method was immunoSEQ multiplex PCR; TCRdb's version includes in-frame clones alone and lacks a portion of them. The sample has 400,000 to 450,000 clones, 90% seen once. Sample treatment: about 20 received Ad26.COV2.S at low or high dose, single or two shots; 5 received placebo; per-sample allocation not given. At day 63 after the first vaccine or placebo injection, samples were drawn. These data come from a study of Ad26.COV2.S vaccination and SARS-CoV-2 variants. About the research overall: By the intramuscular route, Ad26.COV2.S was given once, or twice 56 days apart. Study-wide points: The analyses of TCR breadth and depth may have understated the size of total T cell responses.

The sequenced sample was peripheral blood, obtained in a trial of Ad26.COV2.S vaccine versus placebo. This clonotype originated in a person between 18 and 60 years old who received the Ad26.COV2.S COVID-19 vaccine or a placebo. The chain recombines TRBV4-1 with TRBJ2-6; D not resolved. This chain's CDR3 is CASSPTSLYGANVLTF. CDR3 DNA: TGCGCCAGCAGCCCCACCTCCTTGTATGGGGCCAACGTCCTGACTTTC.